The TCR beta chain described here comes from a study of cytomegalovirus exposure and HLA in healthy donors. PCR involved 60 Vbeta and 13 Jbeta primers. Produced via immunoSEQ multiplex PCR; TCRdb's table is partial and in-frame only. The table lists some 140,000 clones, roughly 80% of them singletons. The germline gives CDR1 SNHLY, CDR2 FYNNEI. Trimming took 1 base from V and 6 from J; bases not matched to a gene: 6. The CDR3 spans 16 residues. Sequenced sample: PBMCs. The rearrangement links TRBV2 to TRBJ2-1, with 10 bases identical to TRBD2. The receptor was derived from a woman between 45 and 60 years old in good health and CMV-seropositive. The CDR3: CASSEVSAGGPNEQFF. Here the CDR3 DNA reads TGTGCCAGCAGTGAAGTGTCAGCGGGGGGGCCCAATGAGCAGTTCTTC.